The 29 T cell receptor beta chains below were found in one sample sequenced in a study of blood T cell repertoires in COVID-19. Produced via immunoSEQ multiplex PCR; TCRdb's table is partial and in-frame only. This table has a few hundred thousand clones, 90% appearing once. Sequenced sample: peripheral blood. Receptors originate from a woman aged 40-49 years with COVID-19, enrolled during active disease.

The chain recombines TRBV28 with TRBJ2-7, with a possible D match to TRBD2 (5 bases). Trimming cost V 7 bases and J 2 bases, with 12 bases left between them. CDR3 length: 13 amino acids. The germline gives CDR1 MDHEN, CDR2 SYDVKM. The CDR3 DNA follows: TGTGCCAGCATCTCCTCGGGGACCTACGAGCAGTACTTC. Its protein is CASISSGTYEQYF. Together with reference TRBV28 and TRBJ2-7, the CDR3 gives the full variable domain: DVKVTQSSRYLVKRTGEKVFLECVQDMDHENMFWYRQDPGLGLRLIYFSYDVKMKEKGDIPEGYSVSREKKERFSLILESASTNQTSMYLCASISSGTYEQYFGPGTRLTVT.

This clone was seen once. The chain links TRBV14 to TRBJ2-7; 10 nucleotides agree with TRBD1. Per the germline V gene, CDR1 is SGHDN and CDR2 is FVKESK. V gave up 3 bases and J gave up 5 bases; unmatched junction bases: 7. The CDR3 contains 15 residues. CDR3 region: CASSQWGQGFHEQYF. The CDR3 coding sequence is TGTGCCAGCAGCCAGTGGGGACAGGGGTTTCACGAGCAGTACTTC.

V is TRBV19 and J is TRBJ2-1; 11 bases are a match to TRBD2. The V segment lost 3 bases and the J segment 1 base; nucleotides outside the gene matches: 17. The CDR3 totals 21 residues. Germline-derived CDR1 and CDR2 are LNHDA and SQIVND (reference sequence). The CDR3 coding sequence is TGTGCCAGTAGTATCCCCTTAGTGGGGACTAGCGGCCTAAGATCCTACAATGAGCAGTTCTTC. It encodes CASSIPLVGTSGLRSYNEQFF.

The CDR3 protein is CASSEGQYNQPQHF. For the CDR3, the DNA is TGTGCCAGCAGTGAGGGACAGTACAATCAGCCCCAGCATTTT. J is TRBJ1-5 and V is TRBV6-1; 7 nucleotides agree with TRBD1. V was clipped by 3 bases and J by 3 bases; unmatched bases: 2. Germline V gives CDR1 MNHNS, CDR2 SASEGT. There are 14 residues in the CDR3.

The rearrangement uses TRBV6-5 and TRBJ2-1; D is unresolved. CDR3 size: 15 residues. Germline V gene data show CDR1 as MNHEY and CDR2 as SVGAGI. Trimming took off 4 bases at V and 0 bases at J, with 10 bases between the two ends. CDR3 nucleotides: TGTGCCAGCAGTTTGGCAGCGACCTCCTACAATGAGCAGTTCTTC. It codes for CASSLAATSYNEQFF.

The chain recombines TRBV27 with TRBJ1-1, with no clear D. The V end was cut by 2 bases, the J end by 0 bases, with 10 bases between. The CDR3 has 15 residues. Germline-derived CDR1 and CDR2 are MNHEY and SMNVEV (reference sequence). The CDR3 DNA follows: TGTGCCAGCAGTTTAGGAGGCAGCATGAACACTGAAGCTTTCTTT. Its translation is CASSLGGSMNTEAFF.

The chain combines TRBV7-2 with TRBJ2-2; D ambiguous. This CDR3 comprises 13 residues. Germline CDR1 and CDR2: SGHTA and FQGNSA. The germline V and J ends were trimmed by 3 bases and 6 bases, with 8 bases remaining between them. The chain's CDR3 is CASSFGFPGELFF. The CDR3 DNA reads TGTGCCAGCAGCTTCGGGTTCCCCGGGGAGCTGTTTTTT.

The rearrangement links TRBV30 to TRBJ1-2; 12 positions agree with TRBD1. The CDR3 has 17 residues. Looked up from germline, CDR1 is GTSNPN and CDR2 is SVGIG (reference sequence). V shed 2 bases and J 3 bases; nucleotides not matched to a gene: 10. The CDR3: CAWSLPGQGANHYGYTF. CDR3 sequence (DNA): TGTGCCTGGAGTCTTCCGGGACAGGGGGCGAATCACTATGGCTACACCTTC. Supplemented by reference TRBV30 and TRBJ1-2, the full variable domain reads SQTIHQWPATLVQPVGSPLSLECTVEGTSNPNLYWYRQAAGRGLQLLFYSVGIGQISSEVPQNLSASRPQDRQFILSSKKLLLSDSGFYLCAWSLPGQGANHYGYTFGSGTRLTVV.

The chain carries TRBV28 and TRBJ1-5, with unresolved D. CDR1 is MDHEN, CDR2 SYDVKM, per germline. V was cut by 1 base and J by 2 bases, with 15 bases left in between. This CDR3 is built from 17 residues. The CDR3 protein is CASSLSGIYRGNQPQHF. CDR3 coding DNA: TGTGCCAGCAGTTTATCCGGGATCTATAGGGGCAATCAGCCCCAGCATTTT.

The chain has TRBV7-2 and TRBJ1-5, with a weak D call TRBD1 (5 bases). Per the germline V gene, CDR1 is SGHTA and CDR2 is FQGNSA. Trimming removed 1 base at V and 7 bases at J, with 17 bases between. The CDR3 runs to 16 residues. This CDR3 is CASSLVGRELGQPQHF. DNA for the CDR3: TGTGCCAGCAGCTTAGTTGGCAGGGAATTAGGACAGCCCCAGCATTTT.

This clone was seen once. V usage is TRBV6-5 and J usage is TRBJ1-4; 7 bases are a match to TRBD1. V shed 5 bases and J 7 bases; nucleotides not matched to a gene: 7. Germline V gives CDR1 MNHEY, CDR2 SVGAGI. There are 14 residues in the CDR3. The CDR3 loop is CASSPTGVVEKLFF. DNA for the CDR3: TGTGCCAGCAGTCCCACAGGGGTGGTTGAAAAACTGTTTTTT.

The chain recombines TRBV28 with TRBJ1-4; D remains ambiguous. Trimming removed 1 base at V and 3 bases at J, with 15 bases between. Germline lookup yields CDR1 MDHEN and CDR2 SYDVKM. The CDR3 length is 17 residues. The CDR3 is CASSLLVPAGANEKLFF. DNA for the CDR3: TGTGCCAGCAGTTTATTGGTCCCAGCGGGTGCTAATGAAAAACTGTTTTTT. Supplemented by reference TRBV28 and TRBJ1-4, the full variable domain reads DVKVTQSSRYLVKRTGEKVFLECVQDMDHENMFWYRQDPGLGLRLIYFSYDVKMKEKGDIPEGYSVSREKKERFSLILESASTNQTSMYLCASSLLVPAGANEKLFFGSGTQLSVL.

About this clone: Additional DNA sequences in this sample encode the identical CDR3. The chain joins TRBV5-1 to TRBJ2-1; D unresolved. From germline, CDR1 is SGHRS and CDR2 YFSETQ. Trimming left V 1 base short and J 9 bases short, with 8 bases between. This CDR3 has 12 amino acids. This CDR3 is CASSLPGGEQFF. The CDR3 nucleotides read TGCGCCAGCAGCTTGCCCGGCGGTGAGCAGTTCTTC.

The gene calls are TRBV4-3 and TRBJ1-5; tentatively, D is TRBD1 (5 bases). The germline V gene encodes CDR1 LGHNA and CDR2 YSLEER. V was cut by 0 bases and J by 11 bases, with 14 bases left in between. The CDR3 sequence is 14 residues long. This chain's CDR3 is CASSQELGPDAQHF. In DNA, the CDR3 is TGCGCCAGCAGCCAAGAACTGGGGCCGGATGCCCAGCATTTT.

The chain uses TRBV6-1 and TRBJ1-6, with D maybe TRBD1 (5 bases). The CDR3 sequence is 18 residues long. V lost 2 bases to trimming and J lost 3 bases, with 17 bases between them. Germline CDR1 MNHNS, CDR2 SASEGT. The CDR3: CASSEFRDLRVYNSPLHF. The CDR3 nucleotides read TGTGCCAGCAGTGAATTCAGGGATCTCCGGGTCTATAATTCACCCCTCCACTTT.

The chain employs TRBV3-1 (or the pseudogene TRBV3-2) and TRBJ1-1; D remains unclear. The germline CDR1 and CDR2 sequences are LGHDT and YNNKEL (reference sequence). Deletions cut 4 bases from V and 1 base from J, with 13 bases between. The CDR3 runs 15 residues. The CDR3 loop is CASSPRFPGNTEAFF. DNA for the CDR3: TGTGCCAGCAGCCCCCGGTTTCCCGGGAACACTGAAGCTTTCTTT.

This sequence joins TRBV5-1 and TRBJ1-4; 8 bases fit TRBD1. J lost 3 bases, V lost 4 bases, and 2 bases had no gene match. The CDR3 length is 14 residues. The V gene's germline CDR1 is SGHRS and CDR2 YFSETQ. CDR3 in amino acids: CASSPGQANEKLFF. The CDR3 bases are TGCGCCAGCAGCCCGGGACAGGCTAATGAAAAACTGTTTTTT.

As DNA, the CDR3 is TGTGCCAGCAGTGAGATGGGACAGGGTTACACTGAAGCTTTCTTT. Its protein is CASSEMGQGYTEAFF. This chain uses TRBV2 with TRBJ1-1, with 9 bases fitting TRBD1. The ends lost 3 bases at V and 3 bases at J; junction bases unmatched: 5. The germline CDR1 and CDR2 sequences are SNHLY and FYNNEI. This CDR3 contains 15 residues.

The chain carries TRBV11-2 and TRBJ1-1; D ambiguous. Germline CDR1 reads SGHAT; CDR2 reads FQNNGV. The CDR3 runs to 13 residues. V lost 4 bases and J 0 bases, leaving 6 bases between the germline ends. The CDR3 spells CASSSSLNTEAFF. In DNA form, the CDR3 reads TGTGCCAGCAGCTCTTCCTTGAACACTGAAGCTTTCTTT.

J is TRBJ2-7 and V is TRBV6-5, with D hard to call. CDR1 is MNHEY and CDR2 is SVGAGI in the germline V gene. V lost 0 bases, J lost 6 bases, and 9 bases lay in between. The CDR3 totals 13 residues. The CDR3 is CASSYSTPGEQYF. In DNA, the CDR3 is TGTGCCAGCAGTTACTCGACGCCAGGCGAGCAGTACTTC.

This chain joins TRBV29-1 and TRBJ1-1; no clear D gene. Per germline, CDR1 SQVTM and CDR2 ANQGSEA. Trimming stripped 2 bases from V and 1 base from J, with 11 bases between. The length of the CDR3 is 14 residues. The CDR3 region is CSVELAERNTEAFF. The CDR3 DNA sequence: TGCAGCGTTGAATTGGCCGAAAGGAACACTGAAGCTTTCTTT. The full variable domain, completed using reference TRBV29-1 and TRBJ1-1, is SAVISQKPSRDICQRGTSLTIQCQVDSQVTMMFWYRQQPGQSLTLIATANQGSEATYESGFVIDKFPISRPNLTFSTLTVSNMSPEDSSIYLCSVELAERNTEAFFGQGTRLTVV.

The CDR3 DNA reads as TGTGCCAGCAGTTACGGACAGGGCATTGAAGCTTTCTTT. The encoded protein is CASSYGQGIEAFF. V is TRBV6-2 or TRBV6-3 and J is TRBJ1-1, with 8 nucleotides matching TRBD1. Germline V gene lookup returns CDR1 MNHEY and CDR2 SVGEGT. This CDR3 is built from 13 residues. V shed 2 bases, J shed 7 bases, and the junction held 3 bases outside the gene matches.

The chain recombines TRBV11-1 with TRBJ1-2, with a possible D match to TRBD1 (6 bases). Between the trimmed V and J ends, which lost 3 bases and 7 bases, there was a span of 9 bases. The germline V gene encodes CDR1 SGHAT and CDR2 FQDESV (reference sequence). The CDR3 runs 12 residues. This CDR3 reads CASSFSRGGYTF. CDR3 nucleotides: TGTGCCAGCAGCTTCTCCAGGGGTGGCTACACCTTC. The variable domain in full, completed from reference TRBV11-1 and TRBJ1-2, reads EAEVAQSPRYKITEKSQAVAFWCDPISGHATLYWYRQILGQGPELLVQFQDESVVDDSQLPKDRFSAERLKGVDSTLKIQPAELGDSAMYLCASSFSRGGYTFGSGTRLTVV.

Notes on this clone: Different DNA sequences within this sample yield the same CDR3. This rearrangement joins TRBV5-1 to TRBJ2-3; D might be TRBD2 (6 bases). Deletions cut 0 bases from V and 0 bases from J, with 8 bases between. Germline assignment: CDR1 SGHRS and CDR2 YFSETQ. The CDR3 extends over 15 amino acids. CDR3 protein: CASSLGSGSTDTQYF. DNA for the CDR3: TGCGCCAGCAGCTTGGGCAGCGGGAGCACAGATACGCAGTATTTT.

The rearrangement links TRBV5-1 to TRBJ2-7; the match to TRBD1 covers 11 bases. Unmatched junction bases numbered 7, after V lost 0 bases and J lost 5 bases. This CDR3 has 16 residues. CDR1 and CDR2 from the germline V gene are SGHRS and YFSETQ. Written as DNA, the CDR3 is TGCGCCAGCAGCTTGGTGGGGACAGGGGGATTCGACGAGCAGTACTTC. Translation: CASSLVGTGGFDEQYF. The full variable domain, its missing parts supplied by reference TRBV5-1 and TRBJ2-7, is KAGVTQTPRYLIKTRGQQVTLSCSPISGHRSVSWYQQTPGQGLQFLFEYFSETQRNKGNFPGRFSGRQFSNSRSEMNVSTLELGDSALYLCASSLVGTGGFDEQYFGPGTRLTVT.

The chain links TRBV28 to TRBJ2-5; D is unclear. V shed 5 bases and J shed 5 bases, with 12 bases lying between them. The CDR3 has 13 residues. Germline CDR1 is MDHEN and CDR2 is SYDVKM. The CDR3 DNA sequence: TGTGCCAGCAGTGCGACTCGGCGGGAGACCCAGTACTTC. Its protein product is CASSATRRETQYF.

The chain links TRBV27 to TRBJ1-1, with TRBD1 identical over 8 bases. The V and J ends lost 5 bases and 7 bases, in that order; junction bases with no gene match: 12. Germline V gene data show CDR1 as MNHEY and CDR2 as SMNVEV (reference sequence). CDR3 length equals 15 residues. The CDR3 DNA reads as TGTGCCAGCAGTCCCCGTATGACAGGGGCGAATGAAGCTTTCTTT. This translates into CASSPRMTGANEAFF.

The V gene is TRBV12-3 or TRBV12-4, the J gene TRBJ1-3; unclear D gene. Trimming cost V 5 bases and J 0 bases, with 5 bases left between them. The CDR3 sequence is 13 residues long. The CDR3 nucleotides read TGTGCCAGCAGTCCCTACTCTGGAAACACCATATATTTT. Its translation is CASSPYSGNTIYF.

The rearrangement joins TRBV5-6 to TRBJ2-7, with unresolved D. Trimming cost V 5 bases and J 3 bases, with 15 bases left between them. The germline gives CDR1 SGHDT, CDR2 YYEEEE. This CDR3 spans 14 amino acids. CDR3 nucleotide sequence: TGTGCCAGCAGAGAGTATCAGGCGTTCTACGAGCAGTACTTC. Translating gives CASREYQAFYEQYF.